This T cell receptor beta chain was captured in a study of shared clonotypes between healthy human individuals. Donors included only healthy HIV-negative adults lacking recent acute infections or vaccinations. Note on this clone: Its antigen remains unknown.

Points from the study as a whole: Across a handful of donors, naive CD4 shared roughly 5.2%, naive CD8 more than 3%, memory CD4 2% to 2.5%, memory CD8 about 0.4%. In this cohort, only blood was sampled, and tissue repertoires likely differ.

V dropped 6 bases and J dropped 2 bases, with 16 bases sitting between them. This CDR3 is 15 amino acids long. Germline V gives CDR1 MDHEN, CDR2 SYDVKM. Using immunoSEQ multiplex PCR, the repertoire was profiled, and TCRdb retains in-frame clones only, with some absent. This sample has about 710,000 clones, with approximately 72% found just once. The rearrangement uses TRBV28 and TRBJ1-2; D uncertain. The sequenced sample was memory CD4+ T cells sorted from blood. Subset indicated: CD45RA-negative fraction. The TCR was taken from a young woman in good health. The CDR3 protein is CASSPVWSENYGYTF. The CDR3 DNA reads as TGTGCCAGCAGCCCCGTGTGGTCAGAGAACTATGGCTACACCTTC.